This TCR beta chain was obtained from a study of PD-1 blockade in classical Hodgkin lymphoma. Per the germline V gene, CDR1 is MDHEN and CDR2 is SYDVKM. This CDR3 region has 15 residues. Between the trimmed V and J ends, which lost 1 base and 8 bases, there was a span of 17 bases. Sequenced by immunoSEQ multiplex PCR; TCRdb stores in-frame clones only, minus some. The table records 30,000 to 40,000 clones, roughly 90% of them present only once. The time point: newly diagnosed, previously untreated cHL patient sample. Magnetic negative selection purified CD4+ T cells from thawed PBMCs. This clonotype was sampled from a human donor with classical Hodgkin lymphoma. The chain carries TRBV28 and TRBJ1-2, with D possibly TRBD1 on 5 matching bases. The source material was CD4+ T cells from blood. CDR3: CASSLSLGVIEGYTF. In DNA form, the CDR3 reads TGTGCCAGCAGTTTATCTCTGGGGGTAATCGAAGGCTACACCTTC.